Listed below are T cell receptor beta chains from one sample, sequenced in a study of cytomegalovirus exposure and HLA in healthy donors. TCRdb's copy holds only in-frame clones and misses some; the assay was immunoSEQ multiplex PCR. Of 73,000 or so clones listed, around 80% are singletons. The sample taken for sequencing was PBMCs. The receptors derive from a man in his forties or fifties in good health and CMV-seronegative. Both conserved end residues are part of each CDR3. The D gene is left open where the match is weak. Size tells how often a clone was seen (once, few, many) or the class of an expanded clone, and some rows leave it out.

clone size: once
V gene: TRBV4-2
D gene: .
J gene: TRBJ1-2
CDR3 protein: CASSQAVTGLYGYTF
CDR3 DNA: TGTGCCAGCAGCCAAGCTGTCACAGGGCTCTATGGCTACACCTTC

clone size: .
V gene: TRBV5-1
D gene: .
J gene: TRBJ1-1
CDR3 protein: CASSLVPVLDHTEAFF
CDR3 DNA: TGCGCCAGCAGCTTGGTACCAGTTCTTGATCACACTGAAGCTTTCTTT

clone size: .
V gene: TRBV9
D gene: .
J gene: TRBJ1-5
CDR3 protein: CASTSGEGNQPQHF
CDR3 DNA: TGTGCCAGCACCTCGGGGGAAGGCAATCAGCCCCAGCATTTT

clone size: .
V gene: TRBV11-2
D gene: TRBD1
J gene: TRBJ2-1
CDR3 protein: CASSLYGTGEGNEQFF
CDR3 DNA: TGTGCCAGCAGCCTTTACGGGACAGGAGAAGGCAATGAGCAGTTCTTC

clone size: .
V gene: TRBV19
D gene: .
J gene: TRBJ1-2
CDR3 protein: CASSSTGYGYTF
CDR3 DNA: TGTGCCAGTAGTTCAACCGGTTATGGCTACACCTTC

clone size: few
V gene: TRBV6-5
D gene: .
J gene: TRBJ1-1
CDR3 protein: CASSYDNLNTEAFF
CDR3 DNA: TGTGCCAGCAGTTACGACAACCTGAACACTGAAGCTTTCTTT

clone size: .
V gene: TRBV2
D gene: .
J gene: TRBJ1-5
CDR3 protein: CASSEMGGSNQPQHF
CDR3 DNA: TGTGCCAGCAGTGAAATGGGGGGAAGCAATCAGCCCCAGCATTTT

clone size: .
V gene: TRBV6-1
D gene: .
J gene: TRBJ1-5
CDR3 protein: CASREYSNQPQHF
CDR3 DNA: TGTGCCAGCAGAGAGTATAGCAATCAGCCCCAGCATTTT

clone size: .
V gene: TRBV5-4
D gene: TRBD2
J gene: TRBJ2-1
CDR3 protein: CASSSKRETYNEQFF
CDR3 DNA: TGTGCCAGCAGCTCTAAGCGGGAGACCTACAATGAGCAGTTCTTC

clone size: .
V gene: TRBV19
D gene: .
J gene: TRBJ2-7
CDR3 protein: CASSNRDHEQYF
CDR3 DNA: TGTGCCAGTAGTAACAGGGACCACGAGCAGTACTTC

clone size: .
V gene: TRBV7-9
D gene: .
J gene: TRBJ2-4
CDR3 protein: CASSLALGAKNIQYF
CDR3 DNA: TGTGCCAGCAGCTTAGCGCTAGGTGCCAAAAACATTCAGTACTTC

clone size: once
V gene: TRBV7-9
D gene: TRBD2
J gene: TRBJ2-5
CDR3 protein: CASSLGSSGGANLQETQYF
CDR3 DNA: TGTGCCAGCAGCTTAGGGTCGAGCGGGGGGGCTAACCTCCAAGAGACCCAGTACTTC

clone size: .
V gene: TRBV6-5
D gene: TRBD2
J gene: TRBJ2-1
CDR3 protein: CASRTGTSGFNEQFF
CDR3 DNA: TGTGCCAGCAGGACCGGGACTAGCGGGTTCAATGAGCAGTTCTTC

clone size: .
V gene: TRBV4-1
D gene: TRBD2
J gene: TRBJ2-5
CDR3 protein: CASSQVSGGVQETQYF
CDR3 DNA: TGCGCCAGCAGCCAAGTCAGCGGGGGGGTCCAAGAGACCCAGTACTTC

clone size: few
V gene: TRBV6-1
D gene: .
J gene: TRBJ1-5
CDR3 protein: CASSEQGGQPQHF
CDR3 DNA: TGTGCCAGCAGTGAACAGGGAGGTCAGCCCCAGCATTTT

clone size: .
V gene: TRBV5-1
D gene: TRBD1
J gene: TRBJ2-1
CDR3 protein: CASSPWTGAYNEQFF
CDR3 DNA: TGCGCCAGCAGCCCATGGACAGGGGCGTACAATGAGCAGTTCTTC

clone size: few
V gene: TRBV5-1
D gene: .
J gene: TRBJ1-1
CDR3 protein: CASMLGGSLTEAFF
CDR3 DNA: TGCGCCAGCATGCTAGGGGGAAGTTTAACTGAAGCTTTCTTT

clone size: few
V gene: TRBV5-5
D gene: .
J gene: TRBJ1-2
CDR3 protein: CASSLIRGGRSEGYTF
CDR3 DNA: TGTGCCAGCAGCTTGATTAGGGGGGGCCGATCGGAAGGCTACACCTTC

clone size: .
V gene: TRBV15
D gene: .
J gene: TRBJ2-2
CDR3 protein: CATSRDPREDGELFF
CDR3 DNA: TGTGCCACCAGCAGAGATCCTCGGGAAGACGGGGAGCTGTTTTTT

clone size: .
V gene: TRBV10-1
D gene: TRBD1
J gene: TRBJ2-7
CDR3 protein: CASSESGTGGPFYEQYF
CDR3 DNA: TGCGCCAGCAGTGAGTCAGGGACAGGCGGGCCCTTCTACGAGCAGTACTTC

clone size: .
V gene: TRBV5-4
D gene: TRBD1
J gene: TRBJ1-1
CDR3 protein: CASSKGQMNTEAFF
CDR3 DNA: TGTGCCAGCAGCAAGGGACAGATGAACACTGAAGCTTTCTTT

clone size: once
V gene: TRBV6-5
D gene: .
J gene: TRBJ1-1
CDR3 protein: CASNLQGYGAEAFF
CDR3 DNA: TGTGCCAGCAATTTACAGGGTTATGGAGCTGAAGCTTTCTTT

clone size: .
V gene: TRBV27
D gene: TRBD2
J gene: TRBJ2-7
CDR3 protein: CASSLKTSGKRQYF
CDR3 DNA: TGTGCCAGCAGTCTTAAGACTAGCGGTAAGCGGCAGTACTTC

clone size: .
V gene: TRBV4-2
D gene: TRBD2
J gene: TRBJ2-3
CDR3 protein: CASSLPSGDTDTQYF
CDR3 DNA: TGTGCCAGCAGCCTTCCTAGCGGGGACACAGATACGCAGTATTTT

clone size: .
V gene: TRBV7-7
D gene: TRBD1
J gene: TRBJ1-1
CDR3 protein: CASSPSGTGASEAFF
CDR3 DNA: TGTGCTAGCAGCCCCTCCGGGACAGGGGCATCTGAAGCTTTCTTT

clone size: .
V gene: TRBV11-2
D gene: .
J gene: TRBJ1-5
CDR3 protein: CASSFSTVQPQHF
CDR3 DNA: TGTGCCAGCAGCTTCTCCACGGTTCAGCCCCAGCATTTT

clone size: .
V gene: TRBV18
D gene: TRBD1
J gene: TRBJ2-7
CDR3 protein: CASHPGTGGYEQYF
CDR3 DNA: TGTGCCAGCCACCCCGGGACAGGGGGCTACGAGCAGTACTTC

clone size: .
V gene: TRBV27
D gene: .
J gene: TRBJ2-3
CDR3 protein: CASSLIQPISTDTQYF
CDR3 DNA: TGTGCCAGCAGTTTAATACAGCCAATTAGCACAGATACGCAGTATTTT

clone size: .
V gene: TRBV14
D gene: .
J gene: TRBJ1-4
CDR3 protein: CASSQMPGNEKLFF
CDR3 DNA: TGTGCCAGCAGCCAAATGCCGGGGAATGAAAAACTGTTTTTT

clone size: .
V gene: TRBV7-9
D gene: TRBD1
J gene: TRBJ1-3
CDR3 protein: CASSPSRGDVNTIYF
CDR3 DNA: TGTGCCAGCAGCCCATCCAGGGGGGATGTAAACACCATATATTTT

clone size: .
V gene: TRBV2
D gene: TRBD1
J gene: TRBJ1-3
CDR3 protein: CASTRDSGNTIYF
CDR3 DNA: TGTGCCAGCACCCGGGACAGTGGAAACACCATATATTTT

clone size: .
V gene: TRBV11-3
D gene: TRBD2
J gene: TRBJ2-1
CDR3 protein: CASSPGLAGREQFF
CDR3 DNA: TGTGCCAGCAGCCCGGGACTAGCGGGGAGAGAGCAGTTCTTC

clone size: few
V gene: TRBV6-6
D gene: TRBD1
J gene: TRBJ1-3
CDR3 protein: CASTQGGTGNTIYF
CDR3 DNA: TGTGCCAGCACCCAGGGGGGAACTGGAAACACCATATATTTT

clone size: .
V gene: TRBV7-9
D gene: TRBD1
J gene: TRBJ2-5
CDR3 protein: CASSQFRTGKETQYF
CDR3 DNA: TGTGCCAGCAGTCAATTCCGGACAGGCAAAGAGACCCAGTACTTC

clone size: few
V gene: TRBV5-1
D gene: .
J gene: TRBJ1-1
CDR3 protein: CASSRSGNFMNTEAFF
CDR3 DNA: TGCGCCAGCAGCCGATCCGGGAATTTTATGAACACTGAAGCTTTCTTT

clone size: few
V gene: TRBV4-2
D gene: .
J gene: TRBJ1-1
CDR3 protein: CASSQAGGNAEAFF
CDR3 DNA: TGTGCCAGCAGCCAAGCTGGGGGCAACGCTGAAGCTTTCTTT

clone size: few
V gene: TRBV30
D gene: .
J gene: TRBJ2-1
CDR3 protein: CAWSVGTYNEQFF
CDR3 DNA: TGTGCCTGGAGTGTCGGGACCTACAATGAGCAGTTCTTC

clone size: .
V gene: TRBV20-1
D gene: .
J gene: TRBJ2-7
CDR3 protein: CSARREHEQYF
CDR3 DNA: TGCAGTGCTAGGCGGGAACACGAGCAGTACTTC

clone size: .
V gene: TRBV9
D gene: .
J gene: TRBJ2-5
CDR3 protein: CASSVVGVHQETQYF
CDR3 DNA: TGTGCCAGCAGCGTAGTAGGGGTCCACCAAGAGACCCAGTACTTC

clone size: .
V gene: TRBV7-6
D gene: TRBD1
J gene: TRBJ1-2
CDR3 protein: CASSPYRGRNYGYTF
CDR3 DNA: TGTGCCAGCAGCCCGTACAGGGGGCGGAACTATGGCTACACCTTC

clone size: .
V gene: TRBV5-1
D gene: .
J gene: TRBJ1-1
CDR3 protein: CASSLGQTTTLNTEAFF
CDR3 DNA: TGCGCCAGCAGCTTAGGACAGACAACAACCTTAAACACTGAAGCTTTCTTT

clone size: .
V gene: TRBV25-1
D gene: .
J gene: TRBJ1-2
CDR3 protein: CASSELQGRGGYTF
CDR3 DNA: TGTGCCAGCAGTGAATTACAGGGAAGGGGAGGCTACACCTTC

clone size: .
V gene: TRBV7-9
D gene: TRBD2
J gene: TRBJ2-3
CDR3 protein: CASSWTSINTDTQYF
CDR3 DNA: TGTGCCAGCAGCTGGACTAGCATAAACACAGATACGCAGTATTTT

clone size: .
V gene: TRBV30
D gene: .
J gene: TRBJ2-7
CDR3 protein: CAWSVLYRDYEQYF
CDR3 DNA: TGTGCCTGGAGTGTTTTGTACAGGGACTACGAGCAGTACTTC

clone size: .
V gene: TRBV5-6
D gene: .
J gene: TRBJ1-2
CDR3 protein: CASSLERNYGYTF
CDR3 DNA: TGTGCCAGCAGCTTGGAGCGTAACTATGGCTACACCTTC

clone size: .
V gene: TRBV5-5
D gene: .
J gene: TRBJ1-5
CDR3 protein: CASSFGVSSNQPQHF
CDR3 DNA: TGTGCCAGCAGCTTCGGGGTCAGTAGCAATCAGCCCCAGCATTTT

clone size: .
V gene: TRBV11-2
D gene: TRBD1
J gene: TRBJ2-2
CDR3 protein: CASSLQGAPGELFF
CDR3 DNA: TGTGCCAGCAGCTTACAGGGGGCGCCCGGGGAGCTGTTTTTT

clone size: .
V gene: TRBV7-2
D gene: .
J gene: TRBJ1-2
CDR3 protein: CASSLLGIYGYTF
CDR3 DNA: TGTGCCAGCAGCTTACTAGGTATCTATGGCTACACCTTC

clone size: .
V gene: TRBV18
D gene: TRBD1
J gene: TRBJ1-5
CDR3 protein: CASSGQGSRQPQHF
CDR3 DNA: TGTGCCAGCTCAGGACAGGGGTCGCGTCAGCCCCAGCATTTT